A selection of T cell receptor beta chains follows, all from one sample in a study of CD8 T cells in ankylosing spondylitis. TCRdb itself ran the 5' RACE reads through MiXCR, one entry per CDR3 protein. In the table there are about 540,000 distinct CDR3 sequences, over 9.5% of which are singletons. Sequences were obtained from blood, either unsorted or a sorted T cell fraction (not recorded which). These receptors came from a male donor with ankylosing spondylitis. CDR3s include the opening cysteine and the closing phenylalanine or tryptophan. A D gene is named only where the DNA matches it firmly. A row's size may be missing; if present it is once, few, many or a size class.

v_call	d_call	j_call	clone_size	cdr3_nt	cdr3_aa
TRBV20-1	.	TRBJ1-2	.	TGCAGTGCTAGAGATTTTGGGATAGCTAACTATGGCTACACCTTC	CSARDFGIANYGYTF
TRBV20-1	TRBD2	TRBJ2-1	many	TGCAGTGCTAGGGTCCGGCGGGAGAGCAATGAGCAGTTCTTC	CSARVRRESNEQFF
TRBV12-3/TRBV12-4	TRBD1	TRBJ1-5	.	TGTGCCAGCAGCCTACAGGGGGCCCATCAGCCCCAGCATTTT	CASSLQGAHQPQHF
TRBV12-3/TRBV12-4	.	TRBJ1-1	many	TGTGCCAGCACTCCGTATAGAACTGAAGCTTTCTTT	CASTPYRTEAFF
TRBV29-1	TRBD1	TRBJ2-4	.	TGCAGCGTTGCTACAGGGGGCGTTACCATTCAGTACTTC	CSVATGGVTIQYF
TRBV20-1	TRBD2	TRBJ2-1	few	TGCAGTGTTAGACTAGCGCGTGAGCAGTTCTTC	CSVRLAREQFF
TRBV20-1	TRBD2	TRBJ2-5	few	TGCAGTGCCGCGAGGGCATCAGGGAGGGAAGAGACCCAGTACTTC	CSAARASGREETQYF
TRBV5-1	.	TRBJ2-2	many	TGCGCCAGCAGCTACACAGGGAGCACCGGGGAGCTGTTTTTT	CASSYTGSTGELFF
TRBV6-1	.	TRBJ2-3	few	TGTGCCAGCACCCTTTTTGATACGCAGTATTTT	CASTLFDTQYF
TRBV11-3	TRBD2	TRBJ2-3	few	TGTGCCAGCAGCTACTCTAGCGGGAGGGCCGCAGATACGCAGTATTTT	CASSYSSGRAADTQYF
TRBV3-1	.	TRBJ2-7	few	TGTGCCAGCAGCCAAGTCCCCACTATTTCCTACGAGCAGTACTTC	CASSQVPTISYEQYF